These 13 T cell receptor beta chains share one sample of origin, sequenced in a study of T-cell memory formation after mild COVID-19. TCRdb called the 5' RACE reads again in MiXCR, with one record for every CDR3 protein. This table holds roughly 600,000 distinct CDR3 sequences, more than 15% found once. Sequencing used PBMCs or a T cell subset sorted from them (not recorded which). These receptors came from an adult woman who had mild COVID-19 (a few samples of this study predate the infection). Cell type and time point are not known.

The rearrangement uses TRBV6-5 and TRBJ2-7, with D tentatively TRBD1 (6 bases). Deletions cut 0 bases from V and 4 bases from J, with 10 bases between. This CDR3 region has 14 residues. The V gene's germline CDR1 is MNHEY and CDR2 SVGAGI. The CDR3 sequence: CASSYSGDIYEQYF. The CDR3 bases are TGTGCCAGCAGTTACTCGGGGGACATATACGAGCAGTACTTC.

This clonotype has just a few counts. The chain couples TRBV7-9 to TRBJ1-2; 9 bases agree with TRBD1. Germline CDR1 and CDR2: SEHNR and FQNEAQ (reference sequence). V trimming: 5 bases; J trimming: 6 bases; junction bases outside the gene matches: 7. The CDR3 extends over 14 amino acids. CDR3: CASSHGTGTDGYTF. The CDR3 bases are TGTGCCAGCAGCCACGGGACAGGGACTGATGGCTACACCTTC.

The chain has TRBV12-3 or TRBV12-4 and TRBJ2-5, with 8 bases identical to TRBD1. The CDR3 covers 14 residues. V lost 6 bases to trimming and J lost 4 bases; unmatched junction nucleotides: 7. CDR3: CASRRTGFGETQYF. In DNA, the CDR3 is TGTGCCAGCAGAAGGACAGGGTTTGGAGAGACCCAGTACTTC.

This chain connects TRBV9 to TRBJ2-7; 13 bases fit TRBD2. V lost 2 bases, J lost 0 bases, and 8 bases stayed unmatched. Germline-derived CDR1 and CDR2 are SGDLS and YYNGEE. The CDR3 length is 18 residues. The CDR3 region has the DNA TGTGCCAGCAGCGTGGGACTAGCGGGAACCACCTCCTCCTACGAGCAGTACTTC. It is translated as CASSVGLAGTTSSYEQYF.

A note on this clonotype: A much larger clone differs by one base, so this may be a read error. The chain recombines TRBV6-6 with TRBJ1-1; D is unclear. Germline V CDR1 and CDR2: MNHNY, SVGAGI (reference sequence). This CDR3 region has 11 residues. CDR3 nucleotides: TGTGCCAGCAGTTTGTACACTGAAGTTTTCTTT. This translates into CASSLYTEVFF.

J is TRBJ2-5 and V is TRBV3-1, with D tentatively TRBD1 (5 bases). The CDR3 loop spans 15 amino acids. The germline V and J ends were trimmed by 5 bases and 5 bases, with 18 bases remaining between them. Germline V gives CDR1 LGHDT, CDR2 YNNKEL (reference sequence). The CDR3 nucleotides are TGTGCCAGCAGCAAAGGGGTCCGACGTCAGGAGACCCAGTACTTC. Translated, it gives CASSKGVRRQETQYF.

V usage is TRBV6-5 and J usage is TRBJ1-2, with D maybe TRBD1 (5 bases). This CDR3 is built from 15 residues. The germline V gene has CDR1 MNHEY and CDR2 SVGAGI. V dropped 2 bases and J dropped 4 bases, with 14 bases sitting between them. CDR3 nucleotides: TGTGCCAGCAGTTACGATCTGACAGCCTTCTATGGCTACACCTTC. Translated: CASSYDLTAFYGYTF.

This clonotype showed up just a few times. The chain uses TRBV12-3 or TRBV12-4 and TRBJ1-2; D perhaps matches TRBD1 (6 bases). The CDR3 contains 15 residues. V lost 2 bases and J lost 6, with 16 bases in between. In DNA form, the CDR3 reads TGTGCCAGCAGTTTATCCTATCAGGGGCAGGATGGCTACACCTTC. Its protein is CASSLSYQGQDGYTF.

This clonotype was picked up a small number of times. The chain combines TRBV20-1 with TRBJ2-1; TRBD2 matches at 13 bases. V was pared by 5 bases and J by 6 bases, with 13 bases of the junction left unmatched. The CDR3 loop spans 17 amino acids. Per the germline V gene, CDR1 is DFQATT and CDR2 is SNEGSKA (reference sequence). The CDR3 nucleotides read TGCAGTGCTCGACGTCCCGGGACTAGCGGGGCCCGCAATGAGCAGTTCTTC. Translating gives CSARRPGTSGARNEQFF.

The J gene is TRBJ1-1, the V gene TRBV6-6, with D uncertain. The germline gives CDR1 MNHNY, CDR2 SVGAGI (reference sequence). Trimming pared 2 bases from V and 1 base from J, leaving 8 bases between. The CDR3 is 14 residues long. The CDR3 loop reads CASSYRGENTEAFF. The CDR3 DNA sequence: TGTGCCAGCAGTTACCGAGGTGAGAACACTGAAGCTTTCTTT.

This chain joins TRBV9 and TRBJ2-7, with TRBD2 as a possible D gene (5 bases). V lost 5 bases to trimming and J lost 5 bases, with 17 bases between them. CDR1 SGDLS and CDR2 YYNGEE come from the germline V gene. CDR3 length: 14 residues. DNA for the CDR3: TGTGCCAGCAGTCCTAGCTCGAGTAGGGACGAGCAGTACTTC. Encoded protein: CASSPSSSRDEQYF.

The chain uses TRBV29-1 and TRBJ1-1; D unclear. The CDR3 is 14 residues long. Germline V lookup: CDR1 SQVTM, CDR2 ANQGSEA. V lost 6 bases and J 0 bases, leaving 14 bases between the germline ends. The CDR3 reads CSVGPGELNTEAFF. Here the CDR3 DNA reads TGCAGCGTCGGCCCGGGCGAACTGAACACTGAAGCTTTCTTT.

V usage is TRBV11-2 and J usage is TRBJ2-5, with TRBD1 matching 8 bases. The germline gives CDR1 SGHAT, CDR2 FQNNGV. V dropped 4 bases and J dropped 4; count of bases not matched to a gene: 14. The CDR3 totals 17 residues. CDR3 in DNA: TGTGCCAGCAGCTCGGAACGTCAGGGGGCCCAGTTAGAGACCCAGTACTTC. It codes for CASSSERQGAQLETQYF.